The 27 T cell receptor beta chains below were found in one sample sequenced in a study of PD-1 blockade in mismatch repair-deficient tumors. Clones were sequenced by immunoSEQ multiplex PCR, and TCRdb holds only the in-frame ones, with some missing. The sample holds roughly 40,000 clones; around 83% are singletons and the top ten take roughly 3.9%. Source: peripheral blood, taken roughly 75 weeks after starting pembrolizumab. The receptors originated from an adult with mismatch repair-deficient cancer.

The chain recombines TRBV20-1 with TRBJ2-1; D uncertain. The CDR3 is made up of 10 amino acids. Trimming took 5 bases from V and 6 from J, leaving 5 bases between them. Germline V CDR1 and CDR2: DFQATT, SNEGSKA (reference sequence). The CDR3 DNA follows: TGCAGTGCTGTCGGCAATGAGCAGTTCTTC. This encodes CSAVGNEQFF.

With respect to this clone: Its ends do not fully match the called genes, so a read error is possible. This sequence joins TRBV7-7 and TRBJ2-5, with D tentatively TRBD2 (5 bases). This CDR3 has 13 amino acids. Looked up from germline, CDR1 is SSHAT and CDR2 is FNYEAQ (reference sequence). For the CDR3, the DNA is TGTGCTAGCAGCTTAGAGGGTCAAGAGACCCAGTACTTC. Translated, it gives CASSLEGQETQYF.

V usage is TRBV27 and J usage is TRBJ1-1; 8 bases fit TRBD1. V was clipped by 5 bases and J by 10 bases; unmatched bases: 15. This CDR3 is 15 amino acids long. Germline CDR1 and CDR2: MNHEY and SMNVEV (reference sequence). The CDR3 coding sequence is TGTGCCAGCAGTACCATCCAGGGGGCCACGAAAGGAGCTTTCTTT. Translated, it gives CASSTIQGATKGAFF.

This chain uses TRBV7-3 with TRBJ2-5; TRBD2 matches at 8 bases. Trimming at V came to 0 bases and at J to 4 bases, leaving 7 bases not matched to a gene. The length of the CDR3 is 16 residues. Germline V gives CDR1 SGHTA, CDR2 FQGTGA. This chain's CDR3 is CASSLTGSGKVETQYF. The CDR3 DNA reads as TGTGCCAGCAGCTTAACAGGTAGCGGGAAGGTAGAGACCCAGTACTTC.

This chain connects TRBV5-4 to TRBJ2-1, with 7 bases aligning to TRBD2. The J segment lost 6 bases and the V segment lost 4 bases, leaving 10 bases of the junction unmatched. This CDR3 is 15 amino acids long. Germline CDR1 reads SGHNT; CDR2 reads YYREEE (reference sequence). The CDR3 DNA is TGTGCCAGCAGCCCTGGCGTGACTAGCATCAATGAGCAGTTCTTC. Translated, it gives CASSPGVTSINEQFF.

The chain couples TRBV29-1 to TRBJ2-5; 10 nucleotides align to TRBD1. Germline V gene lookup returns CDR1 SQVTM and CDR2 ANQGSEA. This CDR3 is built from 13 residues. With V trimmed by 8 bases and J by 7 bases, 10 bases remained unmatched. CDR3 DNA sequence: TGCAGCACCTGGACAGGGGGGGACGGGACCCAGTACTTC. This encodes CSTWTGGDGTQYF.

V gene TRBV13 combines with J gene TRBJ2-5; 9 nucleotides line up with TRBD2. Losses at the gene ends were 5 bases for V and 2 bases for J; bases not matched to a gene: 9. This CDR3 comprises 16 residues. Germline V CDR1 and CDR2: PRHDT, FYEKMQ (reference sequence). The CDR3 spells CASSPSDLAGQETQYF. The CDR3 DNA is TGTGCCAGCAGCCCCAGTGATCTAGCGGGACAAGAGACCCAGTACTTC.

The chain employs TRBV4-3 and TRBJ2-1; D is possibly TRBD1 or TRBD2 (5 bases each). V lost 4 bases and J 7 bases, leaving 17 bases between the germline ends. The CDR3 spans 15 residues. Germline CDR1 LGHNA, CDR2 YSLEER. The CDR3: CASSPGQPPVNEQFF. The CDR3 DNA reads as TGCGCCAGCAGCCCGGGGCAGCCCCCGGTTAATGAGCAGTTCTTC.

The chain links TRBV6-5 to TRBJ2-7; 9 nucleotides line up with TRBD2. The germline V gene encodes CDR1 MNHEY and CDR2 SVGAGI. This CDR3 spans 15 amino acids. With V trimmed by 7 bases and J by 4 bases, 11 bases remained unmatched. The CDR3 DNA is TGTGCCAGCACCTACCAAGCTAGCGGGATTTACGAGCAGTACTTC. Its translation: CASTYQASGIYEQYF.

This sequence joins TRBV7-3 and TRBJ1-1; D is possibly TRBD1 (5 bases). The CDR3 runs 13 residues. Germline CDR1 SGHTA, CDR2 FQGTGA. Trimming shortened V by 3 bases and J by 4 bases, and 9 bases separated the two germline ends. The chain's CDR3 is CASSFRASTEAFF. In nucleotides, the CDR3 is TGTGCCAGCAGCTTCAGGGCTAGCACTGAAGCTTTCTTT.

CDR3 region: CASSGTHSTDTQYF. The CDR3 coding sequence is TGTGCCAGCAGCGGGACCCACAGCACAGATACGCAGTATTTT. The chain recombines TRBV7-3 with TRBJ2-3; D tentatively fits TRBD1 or TRBD2 (5 bases each). V shed 5 bases and J shed 0 bases, with 9 bases lying between them. This CDR3 comprises 14 residues. Per germline, CDR1 SGHTA and CDR2 FQGTGA.

The chain has TRBV9 and TRBJ2-5; D is uncertain. V was pared by 0 bases and J by 5 bases, with 8 bases between. The germline gives CDR1 SGDLS, CDR2 YYNGEE. This CDR3 is 13 amino acids long. CDR3 coding DNA: TGTGCCAGCAGCGTAGATCCTTGGGAGACCCAGTACTTC. The encoded protein is CASSVDPWETQYF.

Turning to this clone: The same CDR3 is also encoded by other DNA sequences in this sample. The CDR3: CASSTTGNTEAFF. The CDR3 bases are TGTGCCAGTAGTACGACAGGGAACACTGAAGCTTTCTTT. The chain uses TRBV19 and TRBJ1-1, with D tentatively TRBD1 (6 bases). The CDR3 runs 13 residues. The ends were cut back, 4 bases at V and 1 base at J, with 7 bases in the middle. Looked up from germline, CDR1 is LNHDA and CDR2 is SQIVND (reference sequence).

This rearrangement joins TRBV11-2 to TRBJ2-2, with D uncertain. V lost 2 bases, J lost 8 bases, and 9 bases lay in between. This CDR3 has 13 amino acids. CDR1 and CDR2 from the germline V gene are SGHAT and FQNNGV. The CDR3 DNA sequence: TGTGCCAGCAGCTTAAAGGCCCTTGGGGAGCTGTTTTTT. Translating gives CASSLKALGELFF.

The CDR3 DNA reads as TGTGCCTGGAGTGACAGCGGGGATACGCAGTATTTT. Translation gives CAWSDSGDTQYF. The chain couples TRBV30 to TRBJ2-3; weak D call: TRBD2 (6 bases). Per the germline V gene, CDR1 is GTSNPN and CDR2 is SVGIG (reference sequence). Trimming pared 1 base from V and 6 bases from J, leaving 8 bases between. The CDR3 runs to 12 residues.

This sequence joins TRBV27 and TRBJ2-7, with a tentative D call TRBD1 (5 bases). CDR3 length: 13 residues. The V end lost 4 bases, the J end lost 6 bases, and 13 bases lay between the germline ends. The V gene's germline CDR1 is MNHEY and CDR2 SMNVEV (reference sequence). The CDR3 loop is CASSWGGPAEQYF. The CDR3 bases are TGTGCCAGCAGTTGGGGCGGACCTGCCGAGCAGTACTTC.

The chain joins TRBV7-3 to TRBJ2-1, with D possibly called TRBD1 or TRBD2 (5 bases each). The germline gives CDR1 SGHTA, CDR2 FQGTGA. This CDR3 spans 14 amino acids. Between the trimmed V and J ends, which lost 5 bases and 10 bases, there was a span of 18 bases. This chain's CDR3 is CASSMGPLVTEQFF. The CDR3 DNA reads TGTGCCAGCAGCATGGGACCCCTGGTGACCGAGCAGTTCTTC.

This clone was seen just once. The chain couples TRBV5-1 to TRBJ2-1, with D tentatively TRBD1 or TRBD2 (5 bases each). The CDR3 contains 13 residues. From germline, CDR1 is SGHRS and CDR2 YFSETQ. The V and J ends lost 0 bases and 9 bases respectively, with 10 bases between them. Written as DNA, the CDR3 is TGCGCCAGCAGCTTGGGAGGGGTTTCTGAGCAGTTCTTC. It yields the protein CASSLGGVSEQFF.

The chain has TRBV7-3 and TRBJ1-3; D is undetermined. The V end was cut by 2 bases, the J end by 0 bases, with 8 bases between. The CDR3 contains 15 residues. Per the germline V gene, CDR1 is SGHTA and CDR2 is FQGTGA. This CDR3 reads CASSLEGASGNTIYF. DNA for the CDR3: TGTGCCAGCAGCTTAGAAGGAGCCTCTGGAAACACCATATATTTT.

The chain uses TRBV18 and TRBJ1-1; weak D call: TRBD1 (5 bases). V lost 3 bases and J 5 bases, leaving 7 bases between the germline ends. The length of the CDR3 is 12 residues. The germline gives CDR1 KGHSH, CDR2 LQKENI. The CDR3 region is CASSPQGTEAFF. The CDR3 nucleotides are TGTGCCAGCTCACCCCAGGGAACTGAAGCTTTCTTT.

This chain uses TRBV18 with TRBJ2-7; the match to TRBD1 covers 8 bases. V was clipped by 4 bases and J by 3 bases; unmatched bases: 5. CDR1 is KGHSH and CDR2 is LQKENI in the germline V gene. The CDR3 has 14 residues. In nucleotides, the CDR3 is TGTGCCAGCTCACGGGCAGGGGGCGACTACGAGCAGTACTTC. Residues: CASSRAGGDYEQYF.

The V gene is TRBV5-1, the J gene TRBJ2-5; 15 bases match TRBD2. V lost 5 bases and J lost 5; bases outside the gene matches: 10. The germline V gene encodes CDR1 SGHRS and CDR2 YFSETQ. This CDR3 region has 17 residues. CDR3 loop: CASRPGLAGGTGETQYF. CDR3 bases: TGCGCCAGCAGACCTGGACTAGCGGGAGGGACGGGGGAGACCCAGTACTTC. Supplemented by reference TRBV5-1 and TRBJ2-5, the full variable domain reads KAGVTQTPRYLIKTRGQQVTLSCSPISGHRSVSWYQQTPGQGLQFLFEYFSETQRNKGNFPGRFSGRQFSNSRSEMNVSTLELGDSALYLCASRPGLAGGTGETQYFGPGTRLLVL.

For this clone: This is likely a read error, given that the CDR3 carries no conserved phenylalanine or tryptophan at its end. No DNA is shown, since the ends of the CDR3 on it are uncertain; the CDR3 is the one TCRdb lists. This sequence joins TRBV2 and TRBJ1-2; the DNA was not compared with TRBD1, the D call given in the table. CDR1 and CDR2 (germline): SNHLY, FYNNEI. The CDR3 spans 10 residues, counting both ends. CDR3 sequence: CASSVPPRFV.

The J gene is TRBJ1-5, the V gene TRBV7-2; TRBD1 is a possible D gene (5 bases). The CDR3 is 16 amino acids. CDR1 SGHTA and CDR2 FQGNSA come from the germline V gene. V was trimmed by 0 bases and J by 0 bases, leaving 9 bases between them. In DNA form, the CDR3 reads TGTGCCAGCAGCTTAGCCGGGGGTTATAGCAATCAGCCCCAGCATTTT. The encoded protein is CASSLAGGYSNQPQHF.

The chain has TRBV7-2 and TRBJ1-4; unclear D gene. The germline V and J ends were trimmed by 5 bases and 6 bases, with 22 bases remaining between them. Germline values: CDR1 SGHTA, CDR2 FQGNSA. This CDR3 has 17 residues. CDR3 in amino acids: CASSKFLKRREHEKLFF. DNA for the CDR3: TGTGCCAGCAGCAAATTCCTGAAGAGGCGGGAACATGAAAAACTGTTTTTT.

This chain links TRBV7-3 with TRBJ2-5; a weak D match, TRBD2 (5 bases). V gave up 5 bases and J gave up 4 bases, with 20 bases separating them. This CDR3 has 16 amino acids. Germline loops: CDR1 SGHTA, CDR2 FQGTGA. DNA of the CDR3: TGTGCCAGCAGCCCTATGATCGGTGGGAGAGGAGAGACCCAGTACTTC. This sequence encodes CASSPMIGGRGETQYF.

This clone was seen once. The CDR3 DNA sequence: TGCAGCGTTGAGGAATACCACTCCTACGAGCAGTACTTC. Its translation: CSVEEYHSYEQYF. The rearrangement joins TRBV29-1 to TRBJ2-7; D remains ambiguous. V gave up 3 bases and J gave up 0 bases, with 9 bases separating them. CDR3 length: 13 amino acids. From germline, CDR1 is SQVTM and CDR2 ANQGSEA.